Listed here is a single T cell receptor beta chain. No antigen is known for it. The CDR3 is 16 amino acids. Germline V gene lookup returns CDR1 SGHTS and CDR2 YDEGEE. V lost 1 base, J lost 5 bases, and 3 bases stayed unmatched. Primers for the PCR totalled 60 Vbeta and 13 Jbeta. The protocol was immunoSEQ multiplex PCR, while the TCRdb copy is restricted to in-frame clones and leaves out a portion. The table lists 200,000 to 250,000 clones, more than 65% of them singletons. The record originates from a study of cytomegalovirus exposure and HLA in healthy donors. Study results and limitations: TCR beta V- and J-gene trimming, according to a later analysis, was linked to a missense DCLRE1C variant.

What was sequenced was PBMCs. The chain has TRBV5-8 and TRBJ2-2; 12 nucleotides agree with TRBD1. This sequence originates from a woman younger than 45 in good health and CMV-seronegative. The CDR3 reads CASSLRDRGQTGELFF. For the CDR3, the DNA is TGTGCCAGCAGCTTGAGGGACAGGGGGCAAACCGGGGAGCTGTTTTTT.